This entry lists 10 T cell receptor beta chains sequenced from one sample in a study of blood T cell repertoires in COVID-19 (dated by TCRdb to 2020 to 2022). The library was generated by the immunoSEQ multiplex PCR assay. Entries here come from immuneACCESS through TCRdb and include only in-frame sequences with V and J called. Some clones fail to appear in such tables; in the studies checked, an unresolved V gene covers under half of the shortfall, and the cause of the remainder is unknown. Within this sample are about 220,000 clones, with more than 65% of them counted one time only. Around 2.7% of the sample is taken by the ten largest. Sequencing was done on a sample of peripheral blood. These receptors were obtained from a woman under 40 who had recovered from COVID-19.

The rearrangement joins TRBV30 to TRBJ2-1, with D maybe TRBD2 (5 bases). This CDR3 contains 15 residues. Between the trimmed V and J ends, which lost 6 bases and 4 bases, there was a span of 19 bases. Per germline, CDR1 GTSNPN and CDR2 SVGIG (reference sequence). CDR3 region: CACAGGSLTYNEQFF. The CDR3 DNA is TGTGCCTGCGCGGGCGGGTCGTTGACTTACAATGAGCAGTTCTTC.

This sequence joins TRBV10-1 and TRBJ1-5; D is undetermined. This CDR3 spans 13 amino acids. The germline CDR1 and CDR2 sequences are WNHNN and SYGVQD (reference sequence). The ends were cut back, 4 bases at V and 0 bases at J, with 4 bases in the middle. CDR3 DNA sequence: TGCGCCAGCAGTGCCCATAGCAATCAGCCCCAGCATTTT. This encodes CASSAHSNQPQHF.

This clone occurred once. The chain couples TRBV5-5 to TRBJ1-2; D uncertain. The CDR3 runs to 14 residues. The germline CDR1 and CDR2 sequences are SGHKS and YYEKEE (reference sequence). Trimming left V 1 base short and J 6 bases short, with 13 bases between. Written as DNA, the CDR3 is TGTGCCAGCAGCTTGTGGCGGGGAGTGGATGGCTACACCTTC. This gives the protein CASSLWRGVDGYTF.

The chain links TRBV28 to TRBJ2-2; TRBD1 is a possible D gene (7 bases). The CDR3 is 15 amino acids. Per germline, CDR1 MDHEN and CDR2 SYDVKM. The V end was cut by 5 bases, the J end by 3 bases, with 13 bases between. As DNA, the CDR3 is TGTGCCAGCAGTACGCAGGGGGAGGACACCGGGGAGCTGTTTTTT. Residues: CASSTQGEDTGELFF.

This clone was picked up one time. The chain combines TRBV10-3 with TRBJ2-5; weak D call: TRBD1 (5 bases). Germline loops: CDR1 ENHRY, CDR2 SYGVKD. The V gene lost 2 bases and the J gene lost 1 base, with 8 bases spanning the gap. The CDR3 covers 14 residues. In nucleotides, the CDR3 is TGTGCCATCAGTGAGACGACAGTCCAAGAGACCCAGTACTTC. Its translation: CAISETTVQETQYF.

The chain employs TRBV12-1 and TRBJ1-2; TRBD1, the D gene given by the table, was not confirmed from the DNA. TRBV12-1 is assigned pseudogene status. The CDR3 consists of 15 residues. The CDR3 is CASSSSITGNYGYTF. CDR3 nucleotide sequence: TGTGCCAGCAGCTCGTCGATTACAGGGAACTATGGCTACACCTTC.

CDR3 loop: CASTIGTESYGYTF. CDR3 DNA sequence: TGTGCCAGCACGATAGGGACAGAATCCTATGGCTACACCTTC. V usage is TRBV2 and J usage is TRBJ1-2, with 7 bases fitting TRBD1. Germline V gene lookup returns CDR1 SNHLY and CDR2 FYNNEI. V shed 7 bases and J 4 bases; nucleotides not matched to a gene: 9. CDR3 size: 14 residues.

The rearrangement joins TRBV14 to TRBJ2-5; D not resolved. The germline V gene has CDR1 SGHDN and CDR2 FVKESK. This CDR3 contains 15 residues. V lost 0 bases to trimming and J lost 1 base, with 9 bases between them. Written as DNA, the CDR3 is TGTGCCAGCAGCCAAGACTTCCCACTCCAAGAGACCCAGTACTTC. This translates into CASSQDFPLQETQYF.

Turning to this clone: At the DNA level, this CDR3 is encoded by other sequences in the same sample as well. The chain uses TRBV18 and TRBJ1-1; D not certain. Trimming pared 3 bases from V and 1 base from J, leaving 9 bases between. Germline V gene sequence: CDR1 KGHSH, CDR2 LQKENI. This CDR3 spans 14 amino acids. In DNA, the CDR3 is TGTGCCAGCTCACCCCCGACTGGGAACACTGAAGCTTTCTTT. The encoded protein is CASSPPTGNTEAFF. The complete variable domain, with remaining parts taken from reference TRBV18 and TRBJ1-1, reads NAGVMQNPRHLVRRRGQEARLRCSPMKGHSHVYWYRQLPEEGLKFMVYLQKENIIDESGMPKERFSAEFPKEGPSILRIQQVVRGDSAAYFCASSPPTGNTEAFFGQGTRLTVV.

There are a few counts of this clone. The chain employs TRBV12-5 and TRBJ1-3, with a tentative D call TRBD1 (6 bases). V lost 5 bases to trimming and J lost 0 bases, with 8 bases between them. Germline V gene lookup returns CDR1 LGHNT and CDR2 FRNRAP. This CDR3 contains 14 residues. CDR3 sequence (DNA): TGTGCTAGTGGTGGGACACTCTCTGGAAACACCATATATTTT. Its translation is CASGGTLSGNTIYF.